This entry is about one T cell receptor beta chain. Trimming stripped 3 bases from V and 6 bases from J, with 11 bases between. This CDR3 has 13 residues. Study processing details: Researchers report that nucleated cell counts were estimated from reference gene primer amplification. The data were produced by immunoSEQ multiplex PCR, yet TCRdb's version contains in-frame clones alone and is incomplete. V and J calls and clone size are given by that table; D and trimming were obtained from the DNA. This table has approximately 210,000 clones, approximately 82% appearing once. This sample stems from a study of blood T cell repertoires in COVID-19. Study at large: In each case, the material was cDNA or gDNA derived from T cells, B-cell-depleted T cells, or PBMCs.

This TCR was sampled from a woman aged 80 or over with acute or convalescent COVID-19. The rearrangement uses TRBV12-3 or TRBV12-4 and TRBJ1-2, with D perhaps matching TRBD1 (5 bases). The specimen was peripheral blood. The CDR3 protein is CASSLGQGDGYTF. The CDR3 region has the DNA TGTGCCAGCAGTTTGGGCCAGGGCGATGGCTACACCTTC.